This TCR beta chain came from a study of blood T cells in healthy people across ages. Germline V gene sequence: CDR1 MNHEY, CDR2 SMNVEV (reference sequence). Trimming cost V 1 base and J 11 bases, with 15 bases left between them. There are 15 residues in the CDR3. Primers used in a second PCR of roughly 6 to 11 cycles were a sample-barcoded 5' primer and a J-beta primer mix. Every sample gave at least 3 million paired-end reads containing CDR3. TCRdb reanalysed the 5' RACE reads using MiXCR and keeps one entry per CDR3 protein. Here the sample spans over a million distinct CDR3 sequences, over 35% being singletons.

The receptor was isolated from an older woman in good health. This chain links TRBV27 with TRBJ1-6; a possible D gene is TRBD1 (5 bases). Sequencing was performed on blood. CDR3 DNA: TGTGCCAGCAGTTTATTCCTAACTTCAGGGACACCCCTCCACTTT. This encodes CASSLFLTSGTPLHF.